The next 14 T cell receptor beta chains were all read from a single sample in a study of T-cell memory formation after mild COVID-19. TCRdb reanalysed the 5' RACE reads using MiXCR and keeps one entry per CDR3 protein. The data contain tens of thousands of distinct CDR3 sequences, 6% to 9.5% of them singletons. What was sequenced was PBMCs or a T cell subset sorted from them (not recorded which). The origin of the receptors is a young man who had mild COVID-19 (a few samples of this study predate the infection). Cell type and time point are not known.

The chain carries TRBV5-1 and TRBJ2-3; 10 bases agree with TRBD2. This CDR3 region has 15 residues. The junction had 4 bases not matched to a gene; V was cut back by 4 bases and J by 2 bases. CDR1 and CDR2 from the germline V gene are SGHRS and YFSETQ. CDR3 region: CASSILAGNTDTQYF. The CDR3 DNA reads as TGCGCCAGCAGCATACTAGCGGGAAACACAGATACGCAGTATTTT.

The rearrangement links TRBV20-1 to TRBJ2-7, with 8 nucleotides matching TRBD2. From germline, CDR1 is DFQATT and CDR2 SNEGSKA (reference sequence). The CDR3 sequence is 13 residues long. The ends lost 4 bases at V and 5 bases at J; junction bases unmatched: 7. The CDR3 is CSATVAGLDEQYF. The CDR3 nucleotides are TGCAGTGCTACCGTAGCGGGGCTCGACGAGCAGTACTTC.

The rearrangement joins TRBV10-2 to TRBJ2-3; weak D call: TRBD2 (7 bases). In germline, CDR1 is WSHSY, CDR2 SAAADI. The CDR3 consists of 15 residues. V lost 5 bases and J 5 bases, leaving 17 bases between the germline ends. The CDR3 loop is CASSLGGGPGDTQYF. The CDR3, as DNA: TGCGCCAGCAGTCTCGGCGGGGGCCCTGGAGATACGCAGTATTTT.

This clonotype was picked up a small number of times. The chain couples TRBV2 to TRBJ1-1; 8 bases align to TRBD1. Losses at the gene ends were 6 bases for V and 0 bases for J; bases not matched to a gene: 3. The V gene's germline CDR1 is SNHLY and CDR2 FYNNEI. The CDR3 is made up of 14 amino acids. CDR3 DNA sequence: TGTGCCAGCAGGGGACAGGTAATGAACACTGAAGCTTTCTTT. It specifies CASRGQVMNTEAFF.

This sequence joins TRBV2 and TRBJ1-5; the D gene is possibly TRBD1 (5 bases). This CDR3 contains 14 residues. Germline CDR1 and CDR2: SNHLY and FYNNEI. V lost 2 bases to trimming and J lost 4 bases, with 9 bases between them. Written as DNA, the CDR3 is TGTGCCAGCAGTGAAATCGGGGGGAATCAGCCCCAGCATTTT. As protein: CASSEIGGNQPQHF.

CDR3 region: CASSYDSYEQYF. As DNA, the CDR3 is TGTGCCAGCAGCTACGACTCCTACGAGCAGTACTTC. The chain uses TRBV12-3 or TRBV12-4 and TRBJ2-7, with D unclear. CDR3 length: 12 amino acids. Trimming stripped 6 bases from V and 0 bases from J, with 6 bases between.

This clonotype came up many times. The J gene is TRBJ1-2, the V gene TRBV4-1; D remains unclear. Deletions cut 4 bases from V and 4 bases from J, with 16 bases between. Germline V gene lookup returns CDR1 MGHRA and CDR2 YSYEKL. The CDR3 sequence is 15 residues long. Written as DNA, the CDR3 is TGCGCCAGCAGCCCCCGCCAAGGAGTTGGCTATGGCTACACCTTC. Amino acids: CASSPRQGVGYGYTF.

This clonotype has a handful of counts. The rearrangement links TRBV11-2 to TRBJ2-7; D is uncertain. This CDR3 has 16 residues. Germline-derived CDR1 and CDR2 are SGHAT and FQNNGV. The germline V and J ends were trimmed by 5 bases and 4 bases, with 21 bases remaining between them. The CDR3 sequence: CASSALLSQAPYEQYF. The CDR3 DNA is TGTGCCAGCAGCGCTCTACTTTCCCAGGCGCCTTACGAGCAGTACTTC.

This clonotype was seen at least ten times. The rearrangement joins TRBV5-1 to TRBJ1-1; 7 nucleotides align to TRBD1. V shed 1 base and J 3 bases; nucleotides not matched to a gene: 3. This CDR3 is built from 14 residues. From germline, CDR1 is SGHRS and CDR2 YFSETQ. The CDR3 region is CASSLRQGHTEAFF. DNA of the CDR3: TGCGCCAGCAGCTTGCGACAGGGTCACACTGAAGCTTTCTTT.

This clonotype has more than one count but fewer than ten. The rearrangement joins TRBV24-1 to TRBJ1-2; D may be TRBD1 (5 bases). Germline V lookup: CDR1 KGHDR, CDR2 SFDVKD. Deletions cut 3 bases from V and 8 bases from J, with 12 bases between. This CDR3 has 13 residues. CDR3 region: CATSDNGAKGYTF. The CDR3 DNA reads as TGTGCCACCAGTGATAATGGGGCGAAAGGCTACACCTTC.

This sequence joins TRBV4-1 and TRBJ2-3; TRBD2 is a possible D gene (5 bases). This CDR3 contains 13 residues. The V and J ends lost 7 bases and 4 bases respectively, with 12 bases between them. CDR1 is MGHRA and CDR2 is YSYEKL in the germline V gene. In DNA form, the CDR3 reads TGCGCCAGCACCCTCCCGGGGTCAGATACGCAGTATTTT. Its protein is CASTLPGSDTQYF.

The gene calls are TRBV10-2 and TRBJ2-3; D is uncertain. Germline CDR1 is WSHSY and CDR2 is SAAADI. The CDR3 has 15 amino acids. Deletions cut 0 bases from V and 0 bases from J, with 7 bases between. The CDR3 bases are TGCGCCAGCAGTGAGTCGTGGATTAGCACAGATACGCAGTATTTT. It translates to CASSESWISTDTQYF.

CDR3 nucleotide sequence: TGCAGTGCTCGCGGGGGGAACTACGAGCAGTACGTC. Amino acid sequence: CSARGGNYEQYV. The rearrangement joins TRBV20-1 to TRBJ2-7, with 8 positions matching TRBD2. This CDR3 has 12 residues. V shed 5 bases, J shed 3 bases, and the junction held 3 bases outside the gene matches. The germline gives CDR1 DFQATT, CDR2 SNEGSKA (reference sequence).

Notes on this clonotype: The junction does not match germline at one end; this may be a read error. The rearrangement joins TRBV27 to TRBJ1-1; D uncertain. The CDR3 totals 13 residues. Germline V gene sequence: CDR1 MNHEY, CDR2 SMNVEV (reference sequence). The CDR3 DNA reads TGTGCCAGCAGAAGGCGGGTGAAGACTGAAGCTTTCTTT. Translating it yields CASRRRVKTEAFF.